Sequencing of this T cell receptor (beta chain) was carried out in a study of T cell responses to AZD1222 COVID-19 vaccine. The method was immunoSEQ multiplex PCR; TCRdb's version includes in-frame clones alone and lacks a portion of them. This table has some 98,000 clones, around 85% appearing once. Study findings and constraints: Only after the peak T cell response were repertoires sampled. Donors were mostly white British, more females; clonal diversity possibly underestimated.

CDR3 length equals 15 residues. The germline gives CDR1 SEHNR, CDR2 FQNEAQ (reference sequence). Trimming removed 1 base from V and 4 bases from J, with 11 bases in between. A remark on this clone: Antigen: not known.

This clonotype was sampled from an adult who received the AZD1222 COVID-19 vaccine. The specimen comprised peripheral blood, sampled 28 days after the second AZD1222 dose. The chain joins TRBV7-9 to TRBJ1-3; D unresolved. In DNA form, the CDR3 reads TGTGCCAGCAGCTTAGTTCCGGGAGCCGGAAACACCATATATTTT. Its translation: CASSLVPGAGNTIYF. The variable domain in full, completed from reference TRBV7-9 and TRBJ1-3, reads DTGVSQNPRHKITKRGQNVTFRCDPISEHNRLYWYRQTLGQGPEFLTYFQNEAQLEKSRLLSDRFSAERPKGSFSTLEIQRTEQGDSAMYLCASSLVPGAGNTIYFGEGSWLTVV.